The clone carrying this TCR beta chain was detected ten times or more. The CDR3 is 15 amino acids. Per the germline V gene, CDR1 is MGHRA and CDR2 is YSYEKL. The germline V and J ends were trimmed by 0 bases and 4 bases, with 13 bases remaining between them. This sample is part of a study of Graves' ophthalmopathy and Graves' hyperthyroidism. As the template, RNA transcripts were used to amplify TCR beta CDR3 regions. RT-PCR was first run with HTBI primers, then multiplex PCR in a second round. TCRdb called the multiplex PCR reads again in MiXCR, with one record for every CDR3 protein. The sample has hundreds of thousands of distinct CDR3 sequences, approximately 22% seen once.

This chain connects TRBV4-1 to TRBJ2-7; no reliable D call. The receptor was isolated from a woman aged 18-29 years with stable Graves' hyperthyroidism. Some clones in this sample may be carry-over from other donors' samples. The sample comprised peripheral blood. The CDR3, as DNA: TGCGCCAGCAGCCAAGATAAGAGGCTCGGGTACGAGCAGTACTTC. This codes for CASSQDKRLGYEQYF.